This is a list of T cell receptor beta chains from one sample in a study of read filtering for tumor transcriptome and immune sequencing. TCRdb processed the reads anew with MiXCR; each CDR3 protein has one entry. Of about 63,000 distinct CDR3 sequences in the sample, over 11% were seen once. The sequenced sample consisted of a population of CD138-negative cells sorted from bone marrow. All receptors derive from a donor over 35 with multiple myeloma. Both conserved end residues are part of each CDR3. Fields, in order: V gene, clone size, J gene, D gene, CDR3 protein, CDR3 DNA. D genes are given only for firm matches. Not every row has a clone size; where given, it reads once, few, many or a size class.

v_gene: TRBV11-2; abundance: few; j_gene: TRBJ2-7; d_gene: NA; CDR3aa: CASSLSYFYEQYF; CDR3nt: TGTGCCAGCAGCCTTAGTTATTTCTACGAGCAGTACTTC
v_gene: TRBV5-6; abundance: NA; j_gene: TRBJ2-5; d_gene: TRBD2; CDR3aa: CASSLGEGRLFGETQYF; CDR3nt: TGTGCCAGCAGCTTGGGGGAGGGCCGGTTATTTGGTGAGACCCAGTACTTC
v_gene: TRBV11-1; abundance: many; j_gene: TRBJ2-2; d_gene: TRBD1; CDR3aa: CASSTRTGGGTGELFF; CDR3nt: TGTGCCAGCAGCACCCGGACAGGGGGCGGGACCGGGGAGCTGTTTTTT
v_gene: TRBV20-1; abundance: many; j_gene: TRBJ2-1; d_gene: TRBD1; CDR3aa: CSARRTGYGKQFF; CDR3nt: TGCAGTGCTAGAAGGACAGGATACGGGAAGCAGTTCTTC
v_gene: TRBV7-9; abundance: many; j_gene: TRBJ1-5; d_gene: TRBD1; CDR3aa: CASSLEGRGQPQHF; CDR3nt: TGTGCCAGCAGCTTAGAGGGCAGGGGGCAGCCCCAGCATTTT
v_gene: TRBV11-2; abundance: NA; j_gene: TRBJ2-1; d_gene: NA; CDR3aa: CASSLEYNNEQFF; CDR3nt: TGTGCCAGCAGCTTAGAGTACAACAATGAGCAGTTCTTC
v_gene: TRBV6-5; abundance: many; j_gene: TRBJ2-2; d_gene: NA; CDR3aa: CASSYSNIPGNTGELFF; CDR3nt: TGTGCCAGCAGTTACTCGAATATTCCGGGGAACACCGGGGAGCTGTTTTTT
v_gene: TRBV29-1; abundance: many; j_gene: TRBJ2-3; d_gene: NA; CDR3aa: CSVVAHISTDTQYF; CDR3nt: TGCAGCGTAGTAGCCCACATCAGCACAGATACGCAGTATTTT
v_gene: TRBV7-4; abundance: many; j_gene: TRBJ2-7; d_gene: NA; CDR3aa: CASSRRDIASYEQYF; CDR3nt: TGTGCCAGCAGCCGTAGGGACATAGCCTCCTACGAGCAGTACTTC
v_gene: TRBV6-6; abundance: many; j_gene: TRBJ2-7; d_gene: NA; CDR3aa: CASSYSQVSGFSYEQYF; CDR3nt: TGTGCCAGCAGTTACTCACAGGTTAGCGGCTTCTCCTACGAGCAGTACTTC
v_gene: TRBV5-6; abundance: many; j_gene: TRBJ1-2; d_gene: NA; CDR3aa: CASSLGHAGAYGYTF; CDR3nt: TGTGCCAGCAGCCTGGGTCATGCCGGGGCCTATGGCTACACCTTC
v_gene: TRBV11-2; abundance: many; j_gene: TRBJ2-1; d_gene: NA; CDR3aa: CASSYNGGGGQNEQFF; CDR3nt: TGTGCCAGCAGCTATAACGGGGGAGGGGGACAAAATGAGCAGTTCTTC
v_gene: TRBV12-3/TRBV12-4; abundance: few; j_gene: TRBJ1-3; d_gene: NA; CDR3aa: CASRQGHRSGNTIYF; CDR3nt: TGTGCCAGCAGACAGGGACACCGCTCTGGAAACACCATATATTTT
v_gene: TRBV7-9; abundance: many; j_gene: TRBJ2-7; d_gene: NA; CDR3aa: CASRKGGYEQYF; CDR3nt: TGTGCCAGCAGGAAGGGGGGCTACGAGCAGTACTTC
v_gene: TRBV11-2; abundance: few; j_gene: TRBJ1-3; d_gene: NA; CDR3aa: CASSLVLGNTIYF; CDR3nt: TGTGCCAGCAGCTTAGTGTTGGGAAACACCATATATTTT
v_gene: TRBV5-4; abundance: few; j_gene: TRBJ2-1; d_gene: TRBD2; CDR3aa: CASRPTFLLAGEGNEQFF; CDR3nt: TGTGCCAGCAGACCCACCTTCTTGCTTGCGGGAGAAGGGAATGAGCAGTTCTTC
v_gene: TRBV19; abundance: many; j_gene: TRBJ2-7; d_gene: NA; CDR3aa: CASSMRPGSDEQYF; CDR3nt: TGTGCCAGTAGTATGAGGCCAGGTAGCGACGAGCAGTACTTC
v_gene: TRBV14; abundance: NA; j_gene: TRBJ1-1; d_gene: NA; CDR3aa: CASSQDEDGTEAFF; CDR3nt: TGTGCCAGCAGCCAAGACGAGGACGGCACTGAAGCTTTCTTT
v_gene: TRBV11-2; abundance: NA; j_gene: TRBJ2-1; d_gene: NA; CDR3aa: CASSLAPGDSSYNVQSF; CDR3nt: TGTGCCAGCAGCTTAGCCCCCGGAGACAGCTCCTACAATGTGCAGTCCTTC
v_gene: TRBV29-1; abundance: few; j_gene: TRBJ2-3; d_gene: TRBD1; CDR3aa: CSVTQQGARTDTQYF; CDR3nt: TGCAGCGTTACCCAACAGGGGGCCCGCACAGATACGCAGTATTTT
v_gene: TRBV5-1; abundance: few; j_gene: TRBJ1-1; d_gene: TRBD1; CDR3aa: CASSLDTGGGTEAFF; CDR3nt: TGCGCCAGCAGCTTGGACACAGGGGGGGGGACTGAAGCTTTCTTT
v_gene: TRBV20-1; abundance: NA; j_gene: TRBJ2-1; d_gene: NA; CDR3aa: CSAPGPDEQFF; CDR3nt: TGCAGTGCCCCGGGACCTGATGAGCAGTTCTTC
v_gene: TRBV7-2; abundance: many; j_gene: TRBJ1-6; d_gene: NA; CDR3aa: CASSLEGRESSPLHF; CDR3nt: TGTGCCAGCAGCTTAGAGGGCAGGGAGAGCTCACCCCTCCACTTT
v_gene: TRBV19; abundance: medium-sized; j_gene: TRBJ2-1; d_gene: NA; CDR3aa: CASSGPNEQFF; CDR3nt: TGTGCCAGTAGTGGCCCCAATGAGCAGTTCTTC
v_gene: TRBV7-9; abundance: many; j_gene: TRBJ2-1; d_gene: TRBD2; CDR3aa: CASSLSGRKWQFF; CDR3nt: TGTGCCAGCAGCCTTAGCGGGAGGAAATGGCAGTTCTTC
v_gene: TRBV19; abundance: many; j_gene: TRBJ2-3; d_gene: NA; CDR3aa: CASSPWERDEGEVVNTQYF; CDR3nt: TGTGCCAGTAGCCCCTGGGAGAGGGACGAGGGAGAAGTGGTGAATACGCAGTATTTT
v_gene: TRBV3-1; abundance: many; j_gene: TRBJ2-3; d_gene: NA; CDR3aa: CASSQEQITDTQYF; CDR3nt: TGTGCCAGCAGCCAAGAGCAGATCACAGATACGCAGTATTTT
v_gene: TRBV5-5; abundance: NA; j_gene: TRBJ2-5; d_gene: NA; CDR3aa: CASSLVGGIEETQYF; CDR3nt: TGTGCCAGCAGCTTGGTTGGAGGGATCGAAGAGACCCAGTACTTC
v_gene: TRBV7-2; abundance: many; j_gene: TRBJ2-1; d_gene: NA; CDR3aa: CASSLVLSSYNEQFF; CDR3nt: TGTGCCAGCAGCTTAGTACTAAGCTCCTACAATGAGCAGTTCTTC
v_gene: TRBV7-3; abundance: many; j_gene: TRBJ2-3; d_gene: TRBD2; CDR3aa: CASSLTRGTDTQYF; CDR3nt: TGTGCCAGCAGCTTAACGCGGGGGACAGATACGCAGTATTTT
v_gene: TRBV14; abundance: many; j_gene: TRBJ2-7; d_gene: NA; CDR3aa: CASSQVTGYEQYF; CDR3nt: TGTGCCAGCAGCCAAGTTACAGGCTACGAGCAGTACTTC
v_gene: TRBV10-3; abundance: many; j_gene: TRBJ1-2; d_gene: TRBD1; CDR3aa: CATNKGAGEYGYTF; CDR3nt: TGTGCCACCAACAAGGGGGCAGGCGAGTATGGCTACACCTTC
v_gene: TRBV12-3/TRBV12-4; abundance: many; j_gene: TRBJ2-3; d_gene: NA; CDR3aa: CASSLTQGGRQYF; CDR3nt: TGTGCCAGCAGTCTAACACAGGGCGGGAGGCAGTATTTT
v_gene: TRBV20-1; abundance: few; j_gene: TRBJ2-7; d_gene: NA; CDR3aa: CSARDYEATSEQYF; CDR3nt: TGCAGTGCTAGAGATTATGAGGCAACCTCCGAGCAGTACTTC
v_gene: TRBV20-1; abundance: many; j_gene: TRBJ2-4; d_gene: NA; CDR3aa: CSAETRGGKNIQYF; CDR3nt: TGCAGTGCTGAGACAAGGGGAGGCAAAAACATTCAGTACTTC
v_gene: TRBV12-3/TRBV12-4; abundance: many; j_gene: TRBJ1-5; d_gene: NA; CDR3aa: CASTPRAGNQPQHF; CDR3nt: TGTGCCAGCACCCCTCGGGCTGGCAATCAGCCCCAGCATTTT
v_gene: TRBV7-9; abundance: many; j_gene: TRBJ1-5; d_gene: TRBD1; CDR3aa: CASSSGQGIHQPQHF; CDR3nt: TGTGCCAGCAGCTCGGGACAGGGAATCCATCAGCCCCAGCATTTT
v_gene: TRBV12-3/TRBV12-4; abundance: many; j_gene: TRBJ2-2; d_gene: NA; CDR3aa: CASSRKSGELFF; CDR3nt: TGTGCCAGCAGTCGAAAGTCCGGGGAGCTGTTTTTT
v_gene: TRBV2; abundance: NA; j_gene: TRBJ2-1; d_gene: TRBD2; CDR3aa: CASSPGLAGNLGEQFF; CDR3nt: TGTGCCAGCAGCCCCGGACTAGCTGGAAATTTGGGTGAGCAGTTCTTC
v_gene: TRBV20-1; abundance: many; j_gene: TRBJ2-7; d_gene: TRBD2; CDR3aa: CSAIVAGAYEQYF; CDR3nt: TGCAGTGCTATCGTAGCGGGAGCCTACGAGCAGTACTTC
v_gene: TRBV6-5; abundance: many; j_gene: TRBJ2-1; d_gene: TRBD2; CDR3aa: CASSSTGTSGGSSYNEQFF; CDR3nt: TGTGCCAGCAGTTCTACCGGGACTAGCGGGGGGAGCTCCTACAATGAGCAGTTCTTC
v_gene: TRBV28; abundance: many; j_gene: TRBJ2-7; d_gene: NA; CDR3aa: CASRGGYEQYF; CDR3nt: TGTGCCAGCAGAGGTGGCTACGAGCAGTACTTC
v_gene: TRBV19; abundance: many; j_gene: TRBJ2-7; d_gene: NA; CDR3aa: CASSPSGHSYEQYF; CDR3nt: TGTGCCAGTAGTCCCTCTGGACACTCCTACGAGCAGTACTTC
v_gene: TRBV20-1; abundance: many; j_gene: TRBJ2-1; d_gene: TRBD1; CDR3aa: CSAYGTANYNEQFF; CDR3nt: TGCAGTGCTTACGGGACAGCTAACTACAATGAGCAGTTCTTC
v_gene: TRBV27; abundance: many; j_gene: TRBJ2-1; d_gene: TRBD2; CDR3aa: CASSGLAGEDEQFF; CDR3nt: TGTGCCAGCAGTGGACTAGCGGGAGAAGATGAGCAGTTCTTC
v_gene: TRBV6-1; abundance: many; j_gene: TRBJ2-3; d_gene: NA; CDR3aa: CASSKGSGLRTDTQYF; CDR3nt: TGTGCCAGCAGTAAAGGTAGCGGCCTACGCACAGATACGCAGTATTTT
v_gene: TRBV5-1; abundance: many; j_gene: TRBJ2-3; d_gene: TRBD2; CDR3aa: CASSLDPPGLAGAITQYF; CDR3nt: TGCGCCAGCAGCTTGGACCCACCGGGACTAGCGGGAGCGATTACGCAGTATTTT
v_gene: TRBV13; abundance: many; j_gene: TRBJ1-1; d_gene: NA; CDR3aa: CASSTTQGGFQGNTEAFF; CDR3nt: TGTGCCAGCAGCACCACGCAAGGGGGTTTCCAGGGGAACACTGAAGCTTTCTTT
v_gene: TRBV6-6; abundance: NA; j_gene: TRBJ2-2; d_gene: NA; CDR3aa: CASTDAGFNTGELFF; CDR3nt: TGTGCCAGCACCGACGCAGGATTCAACACCGGGGAGCTGTTTTTT
v_gene: TRBV6-5; abundance: few; j_gene: TRBJ2-5; d_gene: TRBD1; CDR3aa: CASSYSGVRTGKAETQYF; CDR3nt: TGTGCCAGCAGTTACTCGGGGGTCCGGACAGGGAAGGCAGAGACCCAGTACTTC